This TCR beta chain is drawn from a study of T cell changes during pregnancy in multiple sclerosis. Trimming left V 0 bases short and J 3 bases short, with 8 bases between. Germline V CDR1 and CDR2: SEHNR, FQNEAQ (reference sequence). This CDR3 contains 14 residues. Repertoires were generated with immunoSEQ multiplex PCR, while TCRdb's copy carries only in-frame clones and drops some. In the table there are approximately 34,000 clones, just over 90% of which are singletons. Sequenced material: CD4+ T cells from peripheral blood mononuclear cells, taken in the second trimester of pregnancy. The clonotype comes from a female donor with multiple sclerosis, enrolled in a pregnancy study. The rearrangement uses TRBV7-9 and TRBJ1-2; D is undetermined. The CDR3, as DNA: TGTGCCAGCAGCTTAGCCGGGGAATACTATGGCTACACCTTC. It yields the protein CASSLAGEYYGYTF. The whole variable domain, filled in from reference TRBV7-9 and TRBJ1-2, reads DTGVSQNPRHKITKRGQNVTFRCDPISEHNRLYWYRQTLGQGPEFLTYFQNEAQLEKSRLLSDRFSAERPKGSFSTLEIQRTEQGDSAMYLCASSLAGEYYGYTFGSGTRLTVV.